Below are 3 T cell receptor beta chains sequenced from a single sample in a study of T-cell memory formation after mild COVID-19. TCRdb ran MiXCR on the 5' RACE reads and lists one entry per CDR3 protein. The repertoire holds hundreds of thousands of distinct CDR3 sequences, with 15% as singletons. Sequences were obtained from PBMCs or a T cell subset sorted from them (not recorded which). Receptors originate from a young man who had mild COVID-19 (a few samples of this study predate the infection). Cell type and time point are not known.

The table lists this clonotype with a few counts. The rearrangement links TRBV5-1 to TRBJ1-6, with D possibly TRBD1 on 6 matching bases. Trimming took 5 bases from V and 10 from J, leaving 25 bases between them. CDR1 and CDR2 from the germline V gene are SGHRS and YFSETQ. The CDR3 has 17 residues. CDR3 residues: CASSPSLGRRGQSPLHF. The CDR3 DNA follows: TGCGCCAGCAGTCCGAGCTTGGGGCGGCGGGGGCAATCACCCCTCCACTTT.

There are many counts of this clonotype. This chain joins TRBV7-3 and TRBJ2-3, with 11 bases fitting TRBD2. The V gene's germline CDR1 is SGHTA and CDR2 FQGTGA. There are 13 residues in the CDR3. V was clipped by 6 bases and J by 5 bases; unmatched bases: 1. The CDR3 DNA follows: TGTGCCAGCAGTACTAGCGGGGGAGATACGCAGTATTTT. This gives the protein CASSTSGGDTQYF. The full variable domain, in which reference TRBV7-3 and TRBJ2-3 provide the parts outside the CDR3, is GAGVSQTPSNKVTEKGKYVELRCDPISGHTALYWYRQSLGQGPEFLIYFQGTGAADDSGLPNDRFFAVRPEGSVSTLKIQRTERGDSAVYLCASSTSGGDTQYFGPGTRLTVL.

This clonotype appeared a few times. J is TRBJ2-5 and V is TRBV20-1; TRBD1 agrees at 9 bases. The CDR3 extends over 13 amino acids. Germline V gene lookup returns CDR1 DFQATT and CDR2 SNEGSKA (reference sequence). The V and J ends lost 6 bases and 7 bases, in that order; junction bases with no gene match: 9. CDR3 region: CSAIQTGGGTQYF. CDR3 in DNA: TGCAGTGCCATACAGACAGGGGGAGGGACCCAGTACTTC.